Listed below are T cell receptor beta chains from one sample, sequenced in a study of blood T cell repertoires in COVID-19. Repertoires were generated with immunoSEQ multiplex PCR, while TCRdb's copy carries only in-frame clones and drops some. The profile shows 150,000 to 200,000 clones, less than 90% of them singletons. Sequenced material: peripheral blood. These TCRs come from an older woman with acute or convalescent COVID-19. Each CDR3 is given with its conserved first and last residue. D genes are given only for firm matches. A row's size may be missing; if present it is once, few, many or a size class.

CDR3aa,CDR3nt,abundance,v_gene,j_gene,d_gene
CASSIGGSRISYEQYF,TGTGCCAGTAGTATAGGGGGCAGCCGAATTTCCTACGAGCAGTACTTC,-,TRBV19,TRBJ2-7,-
CASSQARQVTYEQYF,TGTGCCAGCAGCCAAGCCCGACAGGTAACCTACGAGCAGTACTTC,-,TRBV4-2,TRBJ2-7,-
CASSPIHEQYF,TGTGCCAGCAGCCCAATCCACGAGCAGTACTTC,-,TRBV7-9,TRBJ2-7,-
CASSLNTGGNGYTF,TGCGCCAGCAGCTTGAATACAGGGGGCAATGGCTACACCTTC,-,TRBV5-1,TRBJ1-2,TRBD1
CASIYGGISNTGELFF,TGTGCCAGCATCTACGGGGGGATCTCGAACACCGGGGAGCTGTTTTTT,-,TRBV6-6,TRBJ2-2,TRBD2
CASGITTRGETQYF,TGTGCCAGCGGGATCACGACCAGGGGTGAGACCCAGTACTTC,-,TRBV6-5,TRBJ2-5,-
CASSQALAWGGDGYTF,TGTGCCAGTAGTCAGGCCCTTGCGTGGGGCGGGGATGGCTACACCTTC,-,TRBV19,TRBJ1-2,-
CASSPSWAEGEKLFF,TGTGCCAGCAGCCCTTCGTGGGCAGAGGGCGAAAAACTGTTTTTT,-,TRBV2,TRBJ1-4,-
CASSVTPGQGRDGYTF,TGTGCCAGTAGTGTAACACCGGGACAGGGAAGGGATGGCTACACCTTC,-,TRBV19,TRBJ1-2,TRBD1
CASSLNSAGNSPLHF,TGTGCCAGCAGCTTAAACTCTGCGGGGAATTCACCCCTCCACTTT,-,TRBV11-2,TRBJ1-6,-
CASSLTRGLEGEQFF,TGTGCCAGCAGCTTAACGAGGGGGCTAGAGGGTGAGCAGTTCTTC,once,TRBV7-3,TRBJ2-1,TRBD1
CASSPHWGRGGLNYGYTF,TGTGCCAGCAGTCCCCACTGGGGCAGGGGTGGGCTTAACTATGGCTACACCTTC,-,TRBV28,TRBJ1-2,-
CAISPGLAGDGNEQYF,TGTGCCATCAGCCCGGGACTAGCGGGAGACGGGAACGAGCAGTACTTC,-,TRBV10-3,TRBJ2-7,TRBD2
CASSQGLRESGLNEQFF,TGCGCCAGCAGCCAAGGGCTGCGGGAGAGCGGGCTAAATGAGCAGTTCTTC,-,TRBV4-3,TRBJ2-1,TRBD2
CASSRSSGSTYNEQFF,TGTGCCAGTAGTAGGTCTAGCGGGAGTACCTACAATGAGCAGTTCTTC,-,TRBV19,TRBJ2-1,TRBD2
CAWSFESYTQYF,TGTGCCTGGAGTTTCGAGAGTTATACGCAGTATTTT,-,TRBV30,TRBJ2-3,-
CASSQDGGGGGTDTQYF,TGTGCCAGCAGCCAAGATGGGGGCGGGGGGGGCACAGATACGCAGTATTTT,-,TRBV4-2,TRBJ2-3,TRBD2
CASRSLAGVHEQFF,TGTGCCAGCAGGTCTTTAGCGGGAGTCCATGAGCAGTTCTTC,-,TRBV6-5,TRBJ2-1,TRBD2
CASSPPVGEAFF,TGTGCCAGCAGTCCCCCCGTCGGGGAAGCTTTCTTT,-,TRBV3-1/TRBV3-2,TRBJ1-1,-
CASSEALADNEQFF,TGTGCCAGCAGTGAAGCGCTAGCGGACAATGAGCAGTTCTTC,-,TRBV6-1,TRBJ2-1,TRBD2
CATSLLRENTEAFF,TGTGCCACCAGCCTACTCCGGGAGAACACTGAAGCTTTCTTT,-,TRBV24-1,TRBJ1-1,-
CATSRVSIRGQNYGYTF,TGTGCCACCAGCAGAGTCTCTATTAGGGGACAGAACTATGGCTACACCTTC,-,TRBV15,TRBJ1-2,TRBD1
CAWSPRGLRVGTDTQYF,TGTGCCTGGAGTCCGCGGGGGCTCAGGGTTGGCACAGATACGCAGTATTTT,-,TRBV30,TRBJ2-3,-
CASSGSSQTQYF,TGTGCCAGCAGTGGTAGTTCGCAGACCCAGTACTTC,-,TRBV25-1,TRBJ2-5,-
CATSETTGAETQYF,TGTGCCACCAGTGAAACGACAGGGGCCGAGACCCAGTACTTC,-,TRBV24-1,TRBJ2-5,TRBD1
CSVGQGVEDYGYTF,TGCAGCGTTGGGCAGGGGGTGGAGGACTATGGCTACACCTTC,-,TRBV29-1,TRBJ1-2,TRBD1
CASSRRRQGAVERNQPQHF,TGTGCCAGCAGTCGACGGAGACAGGGGGCGGTCGAGCGGAATCAGCCCCAGCATTTT,-,TRBV27,TRBJ1-5,TRBD1
CASSFLPGEGYDNYGYTF,TGCGCCAGCAGCTTCCTACCGGGGGAGGGTTACGACAACTATGGCTACACCTTC,-,TRBV5-1,TRBJ1-2,-
CASSELAGISNQPQHF,TGTGCCAGCAGTGAATTAGCGGGTATCAGCAATCAGCCCCAGCATTTT,-,TRBV6-1,TRBJ1-5,-
CASFSAETGGQNSNTGELFF,TGCGCCAGTTTTTCAGCAGAAACAGGGGGCCAGAATTCGAACACCGGGGAGCTGTTTTTT,-,TRBV10-1,TRBJ2-2,TRBD1
CASSLAGIADTDTQYF,TGTGCCAGCAGCTTGGCGGGCATAGCGGATACAGATACGCAGTATTTT,once,TRBV5-6,TRBJ2-3,-
CASSTRQARVNSPLHF,TGCGCCAGCAGTACCAGACAGGCCAGAGTGAATTCACCCCTCCACTTT,-,TRBV10-2,TRBJ1-6,-
CASSVGGQGSSYEQYF,TGTGCCAGCAGCGTAGGGGGACAGGGGAGCTCCTACGAGCAGTACTTC,few,TRBV7-8,TRBJ2-7,TRBD1
CASSLTYPVRGANVLTF,TGCGCCAGCAGCTTGACGTACCCCGTGCGGGGGGCCAACGTCCTGACTTTC,-,TRBV5-1,TRBJ2-6,-
CASSSGLRSRHSPLHF,TGTGCCAGCAGTTCGGGACTTCGGTCACGGCATTCACCCCTCCACTTT,-,TRBV28,TRBJ1-6,-
CASSPDPGGMNTEAFF,TGTGCCAGCAGCCCGGACCCGGGGGGCATGAACACTGAAGCTTTCTTT,-,TRBV5-6,TRBJ1-1,-
CASNQGTGRNEKLFF,TGTGCCAGCAACCAAGGGACAGGGAGGAACGAAAAACTGTTTTTT,once,TRBV2,TRBJ1-4,TRBD1
CASSQDESGTGVEKLFF,TGCGCCAGCAGCCAAGATGAATCCGGGACAGGGGTCGAAAAACTGTTTTTT,-,TRBV4-1,TRBJ1-4,TRBD1
CASSYSPSESYEQYF,TGTGCCAGCAGTTACTCACCTAGCGAGTCCTACGAGCAGTACTTC,-,TRBV6-5,TRBJ2-7,-
CASSWTTPRDTQYF,TGCGCCAGCAGCTGGACTACCCCGAGGGATACGCAGTATTTT,-,TRBV5-1,TRBJ2-3,-
CASSSIQGATNEKLFF,TGTGCCAGCAGCTCCATACAGGGGGCGACTAATGAAAAACTGTTTTTT,few,TRBV5-6,TRBJ1-4,TRBD1
CASSRGQGGTQGETQYF,TGCGCCAGCAGCCGGGGACAGGGAGGGACCCAAGGGGAGACCCAGTACTTC,-,TRBV5-1,TRBJ2-5,TRBD1
CASSQGEDRGLQPQHF,TGTGCCAGCAGCCAAGGTGAGGACAGGGGGCTTCAGCCCCAGCATTTT,-,TRBV3-1/TRBV3-2,TRBJ1-5,TRBD1
CASNLSPNAEAFF,TGTGCCAGCAATTTGAGCCCCAACGCTGAAGCTTTCTTT,-,TRBV6-5,TRBJ1-1,-
CSASQGAGFSGNTIYF,TGCAGTGCTAGTCAGGGGGCAGGGTTCTCTGGAAACACCATATATTTT,-,TRBV20-1,TRBJ1-3,TRBD1
CASSQEGRGSTNEKLFF,TGTGCCAGCAGCCAAGAAGGGAGGGGCTCGACTAATGAAAAACTGTTTTTT,once,TRBV4-2,TRBJ1-4,-
CASSQVGGYEQYF,TGTGCCAGCAGCCAGGTCGGGGGGTACGAGCAGTACTTC,-,TRBV7-2,TRBJ2-7,TRBD2
CASSQDRGSVRNGELFF,TGTGCCAGCAGCCAAGATCGAGGTAGCGTACGGAACGGGGAGCTGTTTTTT,-,TRBV4-2,TRBJ2-2,-
CASSLSSGGNSPLHF,TGCGCCAGCAGCTTGTCTTCAGGGGGTAATTCACCCCTCCACTTT,once,TRBV5-1,TRBJ1-6,TRBD1
CASSLSGKKETQYF,TGTGCCAGCAGCCTAAGCGGGAAGAAAGAGACCCAGTACTTC,-,TRBV7-6,TRBJ2-5,TRBD2
CASSPDRGRPEAFF,TGTGCCAGCAGTCCGGACAGGGGAAGGCCTGAAGCTTTCTTT,few,TRBV2,TRBJ1-1,TRBD1
CASSHSPRTGGSNTQYF,TGTGCCAGCAGCCATTCCCCCCGGACAGGGGGAAGTAATACGCAGTATTTT,-,TRBV9,TRBJ2-3,TRBD1
CAWDLRGQETQYF,TGTGCCTGGGACCTCAGGGGTCAAGAGACCCAGTACTTC,few,TRBV30,TRBJ2-5,-
CASSGRTGSDSPLHF,TGCGCCAGCAGCGGCCGCACAGGGAGTGATTCACCCCTCCACTTT,-,TRBV5-1,TRBJ1-6,-